One sample yielded the 14 T cell receptor beta chains listed below, sequenced in a study of CD8 T cells in ankylosing spondylitis. A single record per CDR3 protein comes from TCRdb applying MiXCR to the 5' RACE reads. The sample has tens of thousands of distinct CDR3 sequences, around 26% seen once; the top ten hold nearly 60%. The sequenced sample was blood, either unsorted or a sorted T cell fraction (not recorded which). The receptors come from a male donor with ankylosing spondylitis or in good health (not recorded which).

This clonotype appeared a single time. The rearrangement joins TRBV12-3 or TRBV12-4 to TRBJ2-3; a possible D gene is TRBD2 (6 bases). This CDR3 contains 15 residues. The germline V and J ends were trimmed by 7 bases and 0 bases, with 14 bases remaining between them. Written as DNA, the CDR3 is TGTGCCAGCAACCCGGGAGAGTTGAGCACAGATACGCAGTATTTT. This encodes CASNPGELSTDTQYF.

The rearrangement uses TRBV2 and TRBJ1-4; D may be TRBD1 (5 bases). The CDR3 contains 13 residues. V lost 8 bases and J lost 10, with 17 bases in between. CDR1 is SNHLY, CDR2 FYNNEI, per germline. In DNA, the CDR3 is TGTGCCAGCCGGGGGGACCGCCTTGGAAAACTGTTTTTT. Its translation: CASRGDRLGKLFF.

The table lists this clonotype with a few counts. The V and J genes are TRBV27 and TRBJ2-3; 13 bases are a match to TRBD2. Germline values: CDR1 MNHEY, CDR2 SMNVEV (reference sequence). V shed 4 bases, J shed 3 bases, and the junction held 4 bases outside the gene matches. CDR3 length: 16 amino acids. The CDR3 bases are TGTGCCAGCAGTTCGGGACTAGCGGGGCCAACAGATACGCAGTATTTT. It yields the protein CASSSGLAGPTDTQYF.

This clonotype was counted between two and nine times. The chain recombines TRBV20-1 with TRBJ2-5, with D uncertain. CDR3 size: 13 residues. The germline V and J ends were trimmed by 1 base and 0 bases, with 6 bases remaining between them. Germline V gives CDR1 DFQATT, CDR2 SNEGSKA (reference sequence). This CDR3 reads CSARAEYQETQYF. The CDR3 DNA follows: TGCAGTGCTAGAGCAGAGTACCAAGAGACCCAGTACTTC.

This clonotype was found a few times. The chain combines TRBV7-9 with TRBJ2-2; D gene uncertain. The V and J ends lost 5 bases and 2 bases respectively, with 15 bases between them. The germline V gene encodes CDR1 SEHNR and CDR2 FQNEAQ (reference sequence). This CDR3 region has 16 residues. The CDR3 sequence: CASSPSWSQNTGELFF. The CDR3 DNA is TGTGCCAGCAGCCCAAGTTGGTCACAAAACACCGGGGAGCTGTTTTTT. The whole variable domain, remainder taken from reference TRBV7-9 and TRBJ2-2, is DTGVSQNPRHKITKRGQNVTFRCDPISEHNRLYWYRQTLGQGPEFLTYFQNEAQLEKSRLLSDRFSAERPKGSFSTLEIQRTEQGDSAMYLCASSPSWSQNTGELFFGEGSRLTVL.

The table lists this clonotype with a few counts. The chain recombines TRBV14 with TRBJ2-1, with D possibly TRBD2 on 5 matching bases. Trimming shortened V by 0 bases and J by 5 bases, and 11 bases separated the two germline ends. The germline CDR1 and CDR2 sequences are SGHDN and FVKESK. The CDR3 extends over 15 amino acids. CDR3 sequence (DNA): TGTGCCAGCAGCCAAGATCGGAGACTACACAATGAGCAGTTCTTC. Translated: CASSQDRRLHNEQFF. Complete variable domain (other parts from reference TRBV14 and TRBJ2-1): EAGVTQFPSHSVIEKGQTVTLRCDPISGHDNLYWYRRVMGKEIKFLLHFVKESKQDESGMPNNRFLAERTGGTYSTLKVQPAELEDSGVYFCASSQDRRLHNEQFFGPGTRLTVL.

This clonotype was seen a handful of times. V and J are TRBV5-1 and TRBJ1-5; D is perhaps TRBD1 (6 bases). With 2 bases removed from V and 1 base from J, the gap between germline ends came to 10 bases. Looked up from germline, CDR1 is SGHRS and CDR2 is YFSETQ. This CDR3 region has 15 residues. The CDR3 DNA follows: TGCGCCAGCAGCTTACAGGGTGGCAGCAATCAGCCCCAGCATTTT. Its translation: CASSLQGGSNQPQHF.

This sequence joins TRBV3-1 and TRBJ2-3; no definite D call. CDR3 size: 15 residues. Looked up from germline, CDR1 is LGHDT and CDR2 is YNNKEL (reference sequence). V was trimmed by 5 bases and J by 6 bases, leaving 18 bases between them. The CDR3 region is CASSATPSGPDTQYF. CDR3 in DNA: TGTGCCAGCAGCGCTACCCCTTCGGGTCCGGATACGCAGTATTTT.

The V call is TRBV12-3 or TRBV12-4, the J call TRBJ1-4; D is undetermined. This CDR3 spans 11 amino acids. V was clipped by 2 bases and J by 7 bases, with 2 bases between them. The CDR3: CASSLSEKLFF. The CDR3 nucleotides read TGTGCCAGCAGTTTAAGTGAAAAACTGTTTTTT.

This clonotype was observed a handful of times. The CDR3 here is CATRRDGQQETQYF. The CDR3, as DNA: TGTGCCACCCGACGGGACGGACAACAAGAGACCCAGTACTTC. The V and J genes are TRBV6-1 and TRBJ2-5; TRBD1 or TRBD2 may be the D gene (5 bases each). Germline assignment: CDR1 MNHNS and CDR2 SASEGT. Between the trimmed V and J ends, which lost 10 bases and 2 bases, there was a span of 17 bases. The CDR3 has 14 residues.

The V and J genes are TRBV7-9 and TRBJ1-5, with TRBD1 as a possible D gene (6 bases). This CDR3 contains 14 residues. V was trimmed by 5 bases and J by 4 bases, leaving 12 bases between them. Germline V CDR1 and CDR2: SEHNR, FQNEAQ (reference sequence). The CDR3: CASSRGQLNQPQHF. CDR3 DNA sequence: TGTGCCAGCAGCCGCGGACAGCTTAATCAGCCCCAGCATTTT.

The chain employs TRBV6-5 and TRBJ2-5; no definite D call. V was pared by 2 bases and J by 4 bases, with 14 bases between. Germline V gives CDR1 MNHEY, CDR2 SVGAGI. This CDR3 region has 15 residues. CDR3 sequence reads: CASSYGFWSAETQYF. CDR3 nucleotide sequence: TGTGCCAGCAGTTACGGGTTTTGGAGTGCAGAGACCCAGTACTTC.

This clonotype was detected a few times. The gene calls are TRBV20-1 and TRBJ1-2; 8 bases map to TRBD1. J gave up 10 bases and V 5 bases, and 12 bases lay outside the gene matches. The germline CDR1 and CDR2 sequences are DFQATT and SNEGSKA (reference sequence). This CDR3 region has 13 residues. Here the CDR3 reads CSAGGQAWMSYTF. In DNA, the CDR3 is TGCAGTGCTGGGGGACAGGCCTGGATGTCCTACACCTTC.

The table lists this clonotype with a few counts. The rearrangement links TRBV20-1 to TRBJ1-1, with D possibly being TRBD1 (5 bases). Germline lookup yields CDR1 DFQATT and CDR2 SNEGSKA (reference sequence). The CDR3 consists of 13 residues. V lost 5 bases and J 4 bases, leaving 14 bases between the germline ends. The CDR3 nucleotides are TGCAGTGCTCAGGGCAGTTATATCACTGAAGCTTTCTTT. Translated: CSAQGSYITEAFF.